The 8 T cell receptor beta chains below come from one sample, sequenced in a study of T cell repertoires in cytomegalovirus infection. TCRdb fed the reads into MiXCR, producing one record per CDR3 protein. The sample has about 100,000 distinct CDR3 sequences; around 45% are singletons. No antigen has been identified for these receptors. This specimen consisted of CD8+ T cells from cultured PBMCs, obtained from culture after CMV antigen stimulation. All receptors derive from a human donor in good health (CMV status not recorded). Some clones in this sample may be carry-over from other donors' samples.

This clonotype was found a few times. The V and J genes are TRBV6-6 and TRBJ2-7, with 7 bases that match TRBD1. CDR3 length equals 17 residues. V lost 0 bases, J lost 3 bases, and 11 bases stayed unmatched. From germline, CDR1 is MNHNY and CDR2 SVGAGI (reference sequence). Here the CDR3 reads CASSYSAASQGNYEQYF. Here the CDR3 DNA reads TGTGCCAGCAGTTACTCGGCCGCTTCACAGGGGAACTACGAGCAGTACTTC.

The sample holds a few counts of this clonotype. This sequence joins TRBV7-6 and TRBJ2-3; 11 positions match TRBD2. The CDR3 length is 16 residues. Germline V gene lookup returns CDR1 SGHVS and CDR2 FNYEAQ. Germline trimming cut 4 bases from V and 2 bases from J; bases unmatched to any gene: 5. The DNA for the CDR3 is TGTGCCAGCAGCTCCGCTAGCGGGGGGTACACAGATACGCAGTATTTT. This codes for CASSSASGGYTDTQYF. The full variable domain, with the rest looked up from reference TRBV7-6 and TRBJ2-3, is GAGVSQSPRYKVTKRGQDVALRCDPISGHVSLYWYRQALGQGPEFLTYFNYEAQQDKSGLPNDRFSAERPEGSISTLTIQRTEQRDSAMYRCASSSASGGYTDTQYFGPGTRLTVL.

The chain links TRBV4-1 to TRBJ2-1; 7 bases are a match to TRBD1. Germline-derived CDR1 and CDR2 are MGHRA and YSYEKL. V was clipped by 2 bases and J by 6 bases; unmatched bases: 1. The CDR3 is made up of 13 amino acids. The CDR3 spells CASSQSGGNEQFF. CDR3 in DNA: TGCGCCAGCAGCCAATCAGGGGGCAATGAGCAGTTCTTC.

This clonotype was observed a handful of times. The V and J genes are TRBV2 and TRBJ2-3; tentative D call: TRBD2 (5 bases). The CDR3 has 16 residues. The V end was cut by 4 bases, the J end by 2 bases, with 16 bases between. Germline V gene lookup returns CDR1 SNHLY and CDR2 FYNNEI. DNA of the CDR3: TGTGCCAGCAGTGCACTCGGGGTCCGACACACAGATACGCAGTATTTT. Translating gives CASSALGVRHTDTQYF.

J is TRBJ2-1 and V is TRBV7-2; D perhaps matches TRBD2 (5 bases). V was cut by 1 base and J by 6 bases, with 7 bases left in between. CDR3 length: 13 residues. From germline, CDR1 is SGHTA and CDR2 FQGNSA. DNA for the CDR3: TGTGCCAGCAGCTTAGAACTAGTCAATGAGCAGTTCTTC. This translates into CASSLELVNEQFF.

The chain joins TRBV27 to TRBJ1-1; TRBD1 matches at 8 bases. The CDR3 covers 13 residues. Germline V gene data show CDR1 as MNHEY and CDR2 as SMNVEV (reference sequence). The trim removed 6 bases at V and 5 bases at J, leaving 5 bases unmatched. CDR3 coding DNA: TGTGCCAGCAGCCAGGGGGCGCGGACTGAAGCTTTCTTT. This gives the protein CASSQGARTEAFF.

Only one count was recorded for this clonotype. The chain combines TRBV5-1 with TRBJ2-5, with a tentative D call TRBD2 (5 bases). The V end was cut by 3 bases, the J end by 5 bases, with 14 bases between. Looked up from germline, CDR1 is SGHRS and CDR2 is YFSETQ. This CDR3 has 14 amino acids. The CDR3 nucleotides read TGCGCCAGCAGCTCAACAGAGGGCAGCGAGACCCAGTACTTC. It yields the protein CASSSTEGSETQYF.

The genes are TRBV20-1 and TRBJ2-5; maybe TRBD2 (5 bases). Germline loops: CDR1 DFQATT, CDR2 SNEGSKA (reference sequence). The CDR3 is made up of 15 amino acids. The V gene lost 2 bases and the J gene lost 1 base, with 14 bases spanning the gap. The CDR3 reads CSARMPAVTQETQYF. DNA of the CDR3: TGCAGTGCTAGAATGCCAGCGGTGACCCAAGAGACCCAGTACTTC.